This is a list of T cell receptor beta chains from one sample in a study of graft-versus-host responses after intestinal transplantation. TCRdb's copy holds only in-frame clones and misses some; the assay was immunoSEQ multiplex PCR. The table lists roughly 97,000 clones, roughly 91% of them singletons. Their antigens are not known. The input for sequencing was unstimulated CD4+ T cells sorted from spleen or lymph node cells, taken before transplant. All receptors derive from a human donor who was the organ donor for an intestinal transplant. CDR3s include the opening cysteine and the closing phenylalanine or tryptophan. A D gene is named only where the DNA matches it firmly. For some rows the clone size is stated as once, few or many, or as a class when expanded; others skip it.

j_gene,v_gene,abundance,d_gene,CDR3nt,CDR3aa
TRBJ1-2,TRBV10-3,few,NA,TGTGCCATCAGCCCACAGGGTTCAACCTACACCTTC,CAISPQGSTYTF
TRBJ1-5,TRBV18,NA,NA,TGTGCCAGCTCACTCGGGAGGTGGGGGCCCCAGCATTTT,CASSLGRWGPQHF
TRBJ1-5,TRBV9,NA,NA,TGTGCCAGCGGTTTGGGCGATAGCAATCAGCCCCAGCATTTT,CASGLGDSNQPQHF
TRBJ1-5,TRBV7-2,NA,NA,TGTGCCAGCAGCTTTGGCCTTAATCAGCCCCAGCATTTT,CASSFGLNQPQHF
TRBJ1-6,TRBV14,NA,NA,TGTGCCAGCAGCCAATTAAGGAGTAAAGGAAGCTCCTATAATTCACCCCTCCACTTT,CASSQLRSKGSSYNSPLHF
TRBJ2-3,TRBV6-1,NA,TRBD2,TGTGCCAGCAGTGGGACTAGCGGGGGGTACACAGATACGCAGTATTTT,CASSGTSGGYTDTQYF
TRBJ1-1,TRBV6-5,NA,NA,TGTGCCAGCAGTTACAGGCGGGGGGCTGACACTGAAGCTTTCTTT,CASSYRRGADTEAFF
TRBJ2-1,TRBV4-3,NA,NA,TGCGCCAGCAGCCAAGATTTTCAGGACTTCGATGAGCAGTTCTTC,CASSQDFQDFDEQFF
TRBJ2-1,TRBV13,NA,TRBD2,TGTGCCAGCAGCTTAGGGCGGGGGGGCGGCTCCTACAATGAGCAGTTCTTC,CASSLGRGGGSYNEQFF
TRBJ2-7,TRBV5-1,NA,NA,TGCGCCAGCAGCTTGGAAAGGGGGTTAACCTACGAGCAGTACTTC,CASSLERGLTYEQYF
TRBJ2-2,TRBV19,NA,NA,TGTGCCACCGAGTCCGGGGAGCTGTTTTTT,CATESGELFF
TRBJ1-2,TRBV5-6,NA,TRBD1,TGTGCCAGCAGCTTAGGGACAGGGGGCTTTGGCTACACCTTC,CASSLGTGGFGYTF
TRBJ2-7,TRBV9,NA,TRBD1,TGTGCCAGCAGCGTAGAGGGGGCCCCGAACCCCTACGAGCAGTACTTC,CASSVEGAPNPYEQYF
TRBJ1-3,TRBV7-9,few,NA,TGTGCCAGCAGCTTCTATACCAAGGGGTCTGGAAACACCATATATTTT,CASSFYTKGSGNTIYF
TRBJ2-3,TRBV4-1,NA,TRBD2,TGCGCCAGCAGCCAAGAGCGGGGGGGCCGCGGCACAGATACGCAGTATTTT,CASSQERGGRGTDTQYF
TRBJ1-2,TRBV4-3,NA,NA,TGCGCCAGCAGCCAAGATGTCATACAAGCTAACTATGGCTACACCTTC,CASSQDVIQANYGYTF
TRBJ2-7,TRBV6-5,NA,NA,TGTGCCAGCAGTTACTCGAGCTGGTCCTACGAGCAGTACTTC,CASSYSSWSYEQYF
TRBJ2-7,TRBV11-3,NA,NA,TGTGCCAGCAGCCCCGGTGACAGCTCCTACGAGCAGTACTTC,CASSPGDSSYEQYF
TRBJ2-7,TRBV5-1,NA,NA,TGCGCCAGCAGCTTGGGCGGCGAGCAGTACTTC,CASSLGGEQYF
TRBJ2-2,TRBV6-5,NA,NA,TGTGCCAGCAGTTCGCTAGCTTCAAACACCGGGGAGCTGTTTTTT,CASSSLASNTGELFF
TRBJ2-1,TRBV29-1,NA,NA,TGCAGCGGGTATCCGGTGAGCTCCTACAATGAGCAGTTCTTC,CSGYPVSSYNEQFF
TRBJ1-6,TRBV27,NA,NA,TGTGCCAGCAGTTTAGTCCTCCCTGGGGCTAATTCACCCCTCCACTTT,CASSLVLPGANSPLHF
TRBJ1-2,TRBV5-6,NA,TRBD1,TGTGCCAGCCGAGGACAGGGAGGCTATGGCTACACCTTC,CASRGQGGYGYTF
TRBJ2-2,TRBV9,NA,TRBD1,TGTGCCAGCAGCGTCGGGACAGGGAGGGACGGGGAGCTGTTTTTT,CASSVGTGRDGELFF
TRBJ2-7,TRBV10-3,NA,NA,TGTGCCATCAGTGAGGGACAGAGCTCCTACGAGCAGTACTTC,CAISEGQSSYEQYF
TRBJ2-1,TRBV11-3,NA,NA,TGTGCCAGCAGCTTGGAAGGGGGGGGTGTCAATGAGCAGTTCTTC,CASSLEGGGVNEQFF
TRBJ2-2,TRBV20-1,once,NA,TGCAGTGCTAGTCGTACCGGGGAGCTGTTTTTT,CSASRTGELFF
TRBJ2-3,TRBV29-1,once,TRBD1,TGCAGCGTTGAATTGACAGGGGGTAGCACAGATACGCAGTATTTT,CSVELTGGSTDTQYF
TRBJ2-7,TRBV27,NA,NA,TGTGCCAGCAGTCCCTCCAGGGGGGATTCCTACGAGCAGTACTTC,CASSPSRGDSYEQYF
TRBJ1-5,TRBV28,NA,NA,TGTGCCAGCAGTTTATCCGGGAGACGAAGGGGCAATCAGCCCCAGCATTTT,CASSLSGRRRGNQPQHF
TRBJ1-2,TRBV18,NA,TRBD1,TGTGCCAGCTCACCCAAGACAGGGGGCTACACCTTC,CASSPKTGGYTF
TRBJ2-1,TRBV7-2,NA,TRBD2,TGTGCCAGCAGCTTAAGCTTGAGCGGGGGGATGGCGCAGTTCTTC,CASSLSLSGGMAQFF
TRBJ2-2,TRBV5-6,NA,NA,TGTGCCAGCAGCCCCCCCTCGGTCCGCCGCACCGGGGAGCTGTTTTTT,CASSPPSVRRTGELFF
TRBJ1-1,TRBV6-5,NA,TRBD1,TGTGCCAGCAGTGACAGGGGGATCACTGAAGCTTTCTTT,CASSDRGITEAFF
TRBJ2-5,TRBV2,once,NA,TGTGCCAGCCGGCGGGCCTACCAAGAGACCCAGTACTTC,CASRRAYQETQYF
TRBJ2-7,TRBV14,NA,TRBD1,TGTGCCAGCAGCCACCGGGACAGGGTTTTCTACGAGCAGTACTTC,CASSHRDRVFYEQYF
TRBJ2-4,TRBV5-4,NA,NA,TGTGCCAGCAGCTTGGTGGGGGGAAACATTCAGTACTTC,CASSLVGGNIQYF
TRBJ1-2,TRBV28,NA,NA,TGTGCCAGCCAACCCGGGCGGGGCAGGGCAGGTGACTACTATGGCTACACCTTC,CASQPGRGRAGDYYGYTF
TRBJ1-2,TRBV5-6,NA,NA,TGTGCCAGCAGCGTACCGGGAATCGTAAGCTACACCTTC,CASSVPGIVSYTF
TRBJ2-5,TRBV4-3,NA,TRBD1,TGCGCCAGCAGCCAAGATCTCATCGGGACAGGGTCCCAAGAGACCCAGTACTTC,CASSQDLIGTGSQETQYF
TRBJ2-1,TRBV6-1,NA,TRBD2,TGTGCCAGCAGCCGGGACTATTCCGCCAATGAGCAGTTCTTC,CASSRDYSANEQFF
TRBJ2-5,TRBV19,NA,TRBD1,TGTGCCAGTAGTATGCACGGGACAGCCATTCAAGAGACCCAGTACTTC,CASSMHGTAIQETQYF
TRBJ2-7,TRBV19,NA,NA,TGTGCCAGTAGTAGACAGACGGCGGGATACGAGCAGTACTTC,CASSRQTAGYEQYF
TRBJ2-6,TRBV2,once,TRBD1,TGTGCCAGCAGTCACCAGGGGGTTTGGGGCTCTGGGGCCAACGTCCTGACTTTC,CASSHQGVWGSGANVLTF
TRBJ2-2,TRBV18,NA,NA,TGTGCCAGCTCAGGAGGGTTCACCGGGGAGCTGTTTTTT,CASSGGFTGELFF
TRBJ2-2,TRBV18,NA,TRBD1,TGTGCCAGCTCACCACGACAGGGCACCGGGGAGCTGTTTTTT,CASSPRQGTGELFF
TRBJ2-4,TRBV11-2,NA,NA,TGTGCCAGCAGCCCTCCTGGGGCAGGGAAAAACATTCAGTACTTC,CASSPPGAGKNIQYF
TRBJ1-4,TRBV5-6,few,NA,TGTGCCAGCAGCCGACAAGGACTGGCGACAACTAATGAAAAACTGTTTTTT,CASSRQGLATTNEKLFF
TRBJ2-7,TRBV10-3,NA,TRBD2,TGTGCCATCAGTAGCGGGGCCTACGAGCAGTACTTC,CAISSGAYEQYF
TRBJ2-5,TRBV7-9,NA,NA,TGTGCCAGCAGCCCGACAGGAAGGGAGACCCAGTACTTC,CASSPTGRETQYF
TRBJ2-3,TRBV4-2,NA,TRBD2,TGTGCCAGCAGCCAAGCGGCTAGCGGGGGGGATATCGGCACAGATACGCAGTATTTT,CASSQAASGGDIGTDTQYF
TRBJ1-1,TRBV29-1,NA,NA,TGCAGCGTTAGAGGGCGCATGAACACTGAAGCTTTCTTT,CSVRGRMNTEAFF
TRBJ1-4,TRBV6-6,once,TRBD1,TGTGCCAGCAGTTACCTCCAGGGGGCCGGGAGGGAAAAACTGTTTTTT,CASSYLQGAGREKLFF
TRBJ2-7,TRBV7-2,NA,TRBD2,TGTGCCAGCAGCTTCGGACTAGCGGGGGGGCCGAACTACGAGCAGTACTTC,CASSFGLAGGPNYEQYF
TRBJ2-7,TRBV27,NA,NA,TGTGCCAGCAGTCCCCGACAGGATTCCTACGAGCAGTACTTC,CASSPRQDSYEQYF
TRBJ1-6,TRBV5-6,NA,NA,TGTGCCAGCAGCCTCGGACAGAGAAATAATTCACCCCTCCACTTT,CASSLGQRNNSPLHF
TRBJ2-5,TRBV10-3,NA,NA,TGTGCCATCAGTGTCGGGAGACAAGAGACCCAGTACTTC,CAISVGRQETQYF
TRBJ1-4,TRBV5-1,NA,NA,TGCGCCAGCAGCTTGGGCCCCCAGGGCCGGAGCCCTGAAAAACTGTTTTTT,CASSLGPQGRSPEKLFF
TRBJ2-7,TRBV14,NA,NA,TGTGCCAGCAGCCCAAGATTGGTCGGGGAGCAGTACTTC,CASSPRLVGEQYF